The clone carrying this T cell receptor beta chain occurred many times. The sample comes from a study of regulatory T cells in long-lasting Graves disease. On the study more broadly: Graves' patients (newly diagnosed) had been on antithyroid drugs under 3 months.

The time point: newly diagnosed GD, antithyroid drugs for less than 3 months. Preparation of the TCR library used RNA extracted from PBMCs. With 4 bases clipped from V and 4 bases from J, the junction kept 7 bases outside the gene matches. CDR1 and CDR2 from the germline V gene are SGHRS and YFSETQ. This CDR3 contains 16 residues. Construction of the TCR beta libraries employed iRepertoire HTBI primers in conjunction with Arm-PCR of CDR3 regions. TCRdb independently ran MiXCR on the multiplex PCR reads; one entry per CDR3 protein. The table has roughly 420,000 distinct CDR3 sequences, approximately 15% seen once; the top ten hold roughly a sixth. These data were likewise used in another study, on T cells in Graves' hyperthyroidism and ophthalmopathy. In that study: Lactation, pregnancy, other autoimmune disease or uncontrolled infection led to exclusion of patients. The model forecast ophthalmopathy, anticipating it by a median around 6.5 months before onset.

The source material was peripheral blood mononuclear cells (PBMCs), sampled at new diagnosis, from a patient treated with antithyroid drugs. The V and J genes are TRBV5-1 and TRBJ2-2; 10 bases are a match to TRBD1. This receptor was identified in a woman aged 45-59 years with Graves disease. DNA of the CDR3: TGCGCCAGCAGCGGACAGGGGGATGGGAGCACCGGGGAGCTGTTTTTT. It codes for CASSGQGDGSTGELFF.